This is a list of T cell receptor beta chains from one sample in a study of regulatory T cells in long-lasting Graves disease. TCRdb redid the calling of the multiplex PCR reads with MiXCR, one entry per CDR3 protein. Here the sample spans 250,000 or so distinct CDR3 sequences, around 20% being singletons. The source was peripheral blood mononuclear cells (PBMCs), collected at new diagnosis, from a patient treated with antithyroid drugs. These TCRs come from a female donor with Graves disease. Both conserved end residues are part of each CDR3.

v_call: TRBV5-4
j_call: TRBJ2-2
cdr3_aa: CASSLKRETGELFF

v_call: TRBV6-9
j_call: TRBJ2-1
cdr3_aa: CASSYTVDNEQFF

v_call: TRBV28
j_call: TRBJ2-7
cdr3_aa: CASSTGTSGAEQYF

v_call: TRBV7-9
j_call: TRBJ2-7
cdr3_aa: CASGDNSYEQYF

v_call: TRBV12-3/TRBV12-4
j_call: TRBJ1-2
cdr3_aa: CASSPGPGTYGYTF

v_call: TRBV20-1
j_call: TRBJ2-1
cdr3_aa: CSASRRQGGYEQFF

v_call: TRBV14
j_call: TRBJ1-2
cdr3_aa: CASSQVGQGFYGYTF

v_call: TRBV20-1
j_call: TRBJ2-5
cdr3_aa: CSAYDQQIQETQYF

v_call: TRBV28
j_call: TRBJ2-5
cdr3_aa: CASSLSQGPGGPEETQYF

v_call: TRBV3-1
j_call: TRBJ1-2
cdr3_aa: CASRGQEANYGYTF

v_call: TRBV27
j_call: TRBJ2-7
cdr3_aa: CASRANYEQYF

v_call: TRBV14
j_call: TRBJ2-1
cdr3_aa: CASSQKRYNEQFF

v_call: TRBV12-3/TRBV12-4
j_call: TRBJ2-3
cdr3_aa: CASSYRSSLRADTQYF

v_call: TRBV20-1
j_call: TRBJ1-1
cdr3_aa: CSASQGASEAFF

v_call: TRBV6-5
j_call: TRBJ1-2
cdr3_aa: CASSYAEGGADGYTF